This T cell receptor beta chain was sequenced in a study of T cell responses to AZD1222 COVID-19 vaccine. Study results and limitations: The study identified only a handful of AZD1222 recipients as seropositive at baseline.

Comments on this clone: Its matching antigen is unknown.

The method was immunoSEQ multiplex PCR; TCRdb's version includes in-frame clones alone and lacks a portion of them. The table has roughly 150,000 clones, less than 95% seen once. Trimming shortened V by 4 bases and J by 0 bases, and 13 bases separated the two germline ends. The CDR3 totals 15 residues. Germline V gene data show CDR1 as GTSNPN and CDR2 as SVGIG (reference sequence). J is TRBJ1-3 and V is TRBV30; no firm D call. The specimen comprised peripheral blood, sampled on day 0 of AZD1222 vaccination. This TCR was sampled from an adult in good health. CDR3 in amino acids: CAWTKLGGSGNTIYF. In DNA, the CDR3 is TGTGCCTGGACTAAACTCGGAGGCTCTGGAAACACCATATATTTT.